This is a list of T cell receptor beta chains from one sample in a study of T cell repertoires in cytomegalovirus infection. TCRdb called the reads again in MiXCR, with one record for every CDR3 protein. The sample comprises 630,000 or so distinct CDR3 sequences, roughly a quarter of which are singletons, and roughly 8% rests with the top ten. Sequencing was carried out using CD8+ T cells from PBMCs. The receptors come from a human donor in good health (CMV status not recorded). Some clones in this sample may be carry-over from other donors' samples. Each CDR3 is given with its conserved first and last residue. The order of the fields is J gene, V gene, D gene, clone size, CDR3 protein, CDR3 DNA. The D gene is left open where the match is weak. A clone size is listed for some rows: how often the clone was seen (once, few, many), or a class if it is expanded.

J gene: TRBJ1-1; V gene: TRBV19; D gene: NA; clone size: many; CDR3 protein: CASSKKKALGTEAFF; CDR3 DNA: TGTGCCAGTAGTAAGAAGAAGGCCTTGGGCACTGAAGCTTTCTTT
J gene: TRBJ1-1; V gene: TRBV29-1; D gene: NA; clone size: NA; CDR3 protein: CSVEFLSGIGFF; CDR3 DNA: TGCAGCGTTGAATTTTTGTCAGGGATCGGTTTCTTT
J gene: TRBJ2-1; V gene: TRBV6-1; D gene: TRBD2; clone size: few; CDR3 protein: CASSERRGGVNEQFF; CDR3 DNA: TGTGCCAGCAGTGAGAGGCGGGGGGGTGTCAATGAGCAGTTCTTC
J gene: TRBJ1-5; V gene: TRBV12-3/TRBV12-4; D gene: NA; clone size: many; CDR3 protein: CASSLGMGAEFPQHF; CDR3 DNA: TGTGCCAGCAGTTTGGGTATGGGGGCCGAGTTTCCCCAGCATTTT
J gene: TRBJ2-3; V gene: TRBV7-2; D gene: NA; clone size: many; CDR3 protein: CASSLDGGLDTQYF; CDR3 DNA: TGTGCCAGCAGCTTAGACGGGGGTTTGGATACGCAGTATTTT
J gene: TRBJ2-1; V gene: TRBV28; D gene: TRBD2; clone size: few; CDR3 protein: CASSIAYRGEHEQFF; CDR3 DNA: TGTGCCAGCAGCATTGCATACCGGGGGGAGCATGAGCAGTTCTTC
J gene: TRBJ2-5; V gene: TRBV6-2/TRBV6-3; D gene: NA; clone size: many; CDR3 protein: CASSSPLDSAVQETQYF; CDR3 DNA: TGTGCCAGCAGTTCGCCTTTAGACTCCGCCGTCCAAGAGACCCAGTACTTC
J gene: TRBJ2-3; V gene: TRBV7-6; D gene: NA; clone size: many; CDR3 protein: CASTKEADTQYF; CDR3 DNA: TGTGCCAGCACCAAAGAGGCAGATACGCAGTATTTT
J gene: TRBJ2-1; V gene: TRBV10-2; D gene: TRBD2; clone size: few; CDR3 protein: CASRISGGYNEQFF; CDR3 DNA: TGCGCCAGCAGGATTAGCGGGGGCTACAATGAGCAGTTCTTC
J gene: TRBJ1-4; V gene: TRBV2; D gene: NA; clone size: few; CDR3 protein: CASSEYRASNEKLFF; CDR3 DNA: TGTGCCAGCAGTGAATATCGGGCCTCTAATGAAAAACTGTTTTTT
J gene: TRBJ2-1; V gene: TRBV7-6; D gene: TRBD2; clone size: many; CDR3 protein: CASSLFRPASGSYNEQFF; CDR3 DNA: TGTGCCAGCAGTCTATTCCGGCCGGCTAGCGGCTCCTACAATGAGCAGTTCTTC
J gene: TRBJ1-2; V gene: TRBV28; D gene: NA; clone size: many; CDR3 protein: CASSWNARNYGYTF; CDR3 DNA: TGTGCCAGCAGTTGGAATGCGCGGAACTATGGCTACACCTTC
J gene: TRBJ2-1; V gene: TRBV6-5; D gene: NA; clone size: NA; CDR3 protein: CASSYSGTPPYNEQFF; CDR3 DNA: TGTGCCAGCAGTTACTCGGGAACTCCCCCCTACAATGAGCAGTTCTTC
J gene: TRBJ2-7; V gene: TRBV13; D gene: TRBD1; clone size: NA; CDR3 protein: CASSPDRGIYEQYF; CDR3 DNA: TGTGCCAGCAGCCCGGACAGGGGGATCTACGAGCAGTACTTC
J gene: TRBJ1-5; V gene: TRBV27; D gene: TRBD1; clone size: few; CDR3 protein: CASGQGSTQPQHF; CDR3 DNA: TGTGCCAGCGGACAGGGGAGTACTCAGCCCCAGCATTTT
J gene: TRBJ2-2; V gene: TRBV4-2; D gene: NA; clone size: NA; CDR3 protein: CASSQGHNTGELFF; CDR3 DNA: TGTGCCAGCAGCCAGGGACACAACACCGGGGAGCTGTTTTTT
J gene: TRBJ2-1; V gene: TRBV28; D gene: TRBD1; clone size: NA; CDR3 protein: CASTPRTGAYNEQFF; CDR3 DNA: TGTGCCAGCACCCCCCGGACAGGGGCCTACAATGAGCAGTTCTTC
J gene: TRBJ2-3; V gene: TRBV13; D gene: TRBD2; clone size: NA; CDR3 protein: CASSPLGRGGGADTQYF; CDR3 DNA: TGTGCCAGCAGCCCCCTCGGGCGGGGGGGCGGGGCAGATACGCAGTATTTT
J gene: TRBJ2-5; V gene: TRBV6-5; D gene: TRBD1; clone size: many; CDR3 protein: CASSYTGTEETQYF; CDR3 DNA: TGTGCCAGCAGTTACACCGGGACAGAAGAGACCCAGTACTTC
J gene: TRBJ2-6; V gene: TRBV7-3; D gene: NA; clone size: few; CDR3 protein: CASSLPQGVDGANVLTF; CDR3 DNA: TGTGCCAGCAGCTTACCACAGGGAGTAGATGGGGCCAACGTCCTGACTTTC
J gene: TRBJ2-3; V gene: TRBV7-2; D gene: TRBD2; clone size: many; CDR3 protein: CASSEYSGGYTDTQYF; CDR3 DNA: TGTGCCAGCAGCGAATATAGCGGGGGGTACACAGATACGCAGTATTTT
J gene: TRBJ2-1; V gene: TRBV5-6; D gene: NA; clone size: few; CDR3 protein: CASSRLDEQFF; CDR3 DNA: TGTGCCAGCAGCCGACTGGATGAGCAGTTCTTC
J gene: TRBJ2-1; V gene: TRBV6-2/TRBV6-3; D gene: NA; clone size: NA; CDR3 protein: CASSPYPLWRDYNEQFF; CDR3 DNA: TGTGCCAGCAGCCCATACCCTCTATGGCGGGACTACAATGAGCAGTTCTTC
J gene: TRBJ2-1; V gene: TRBV7-2; D gene: TRBD1; clone size: many; CDR3 protein: CASSYRDRADNEQFF; CDR3 DNA: TGTGCCAGCAGCTACCGGGACAGGGCTGACAATGAGCAGTTCTTC
J gene: TRBJ1-2; V gene: TRBV7-9; D gene: NA; clone size: few; CDR3 protein: CASSLALGGPDGYTF; CDR3 DNA: TGTGCCAGCAGCTTAGCTCTCGGAGGGCCTGATGGCTACACCTTC
J gene: TRBJ2-3; V gene: TRBV11-2; D gene: TRBD2; clone size: few; CDR3 protein: CASSLRTSGDDTQYF; CDR3 DNA: TGTGCCAGCAGCTTAAGGACTAGCGGGGACGATACGCAGTATTTT
J gene: TRBJ1-1; V gene: TRBV19; D gene: NA; clone size: NA; CDR3 protein: CASSIPPDGNTEAFF; CDR3 DNA: TGTGCCAGTAGTATACCCCCCGACGGTAACACTGAAGCTTTCTTT
J gene: TRBJ2-1; V gene: TRBV20-1; D gene: NA; clone size: NA; CDR3 protein: CSGLGQRSYNEQFF; CDR3 DNA: TGCAGTGGACTCGGACAGCGCTCCTACAATGAGCAGTTCTTC
J gene: TRBJ2-5; V gene: TRBV12-3/TRBV12-4; D gene: NA; clone size: few; CDR3 protein: CASSWLREETQYF; CDR3 DNA: TGTGCCAGCAGTTGGTTAAGGGAAGAGACCCAGTACTTC
J gene: TRBJ2-7; V gene: TRBV20-1; D gene: TRBD1; clone size: NA; CDR3 protein: CSALDRDSSYEQYF; CDR3 DNA: TGCAGTGCTTTGGACCGGGACAGCTCCTACGAGCAGTACTTC
J gene: TRBJ2-4; V gene: TRBV6-2/TRBV6-3; D gene: TRBD2; clone size: NA; CDR3 protein: CASSYSKLAGENIQYF; CDR3 DNA: TGTGCCAGCAGTTACTCAAAGCTAGCGGGCGAAAACATTCAGTACTTC
J gene: TRBJ1-5; V gene: TRBV12-3/TRBV12-4; D gene: NA; clone size: few; CDR3 protein: CASSYPSGANSNQPQHF; CDR3 DNA: TGTGCCAGCAGTTACCCCTCCGGGGCCAACAGCAATCAGCCCCAGCATTTT
J gene: TRBJ1-5; V gene: TRBV20-1; D gene: NA; clone size: NA; CDR3 protein: CSAMEGRDNQPQHF; CDR3 DNA: TGCAGTGCTATGGAGGGCAGGGATAATCAGCCCCAGCATTTT
J gene: TRBJ1-2; V gene: TRBV15; D gene: TRBD1; clone size: NA; CDR3 protein: CATSRDRGQGDGYTF; CDR3 DNA: TGTGCCACCAGCAGAGACCGGGGACAGGGCGACGGCTACACCTTC
J gene: TRBJ2-3; V gene: TRBV7-2; D gene: NA; clone size: many; CDR3 protein: CASSLEGFTDTQYF; CDR3 DNA: TGTGCCAGCAGCTTAGAAGGTTTCACAGATACGCAGTATTTT